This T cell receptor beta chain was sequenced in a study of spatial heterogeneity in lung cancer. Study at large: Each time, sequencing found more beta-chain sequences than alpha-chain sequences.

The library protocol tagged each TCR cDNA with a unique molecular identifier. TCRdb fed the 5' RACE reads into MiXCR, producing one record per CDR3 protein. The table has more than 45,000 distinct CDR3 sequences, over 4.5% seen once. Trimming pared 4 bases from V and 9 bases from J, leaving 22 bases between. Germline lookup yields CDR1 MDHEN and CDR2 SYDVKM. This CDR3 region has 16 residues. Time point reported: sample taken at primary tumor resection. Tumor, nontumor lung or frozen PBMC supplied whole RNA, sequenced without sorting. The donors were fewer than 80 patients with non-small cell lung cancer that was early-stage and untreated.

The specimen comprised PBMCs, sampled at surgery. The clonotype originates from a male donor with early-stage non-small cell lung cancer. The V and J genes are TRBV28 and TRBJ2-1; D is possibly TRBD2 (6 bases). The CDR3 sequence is CASSSAGLSPSAEQFF. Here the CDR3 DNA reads TGTGCCAGCAGTTCGGCAGGACTATCCCCGAGCGCTGAGCAGTTCTTC.